This T cell receptor (beta chain) was obtained from a study of T cell responses to AZD1222 COVID-19 vaccine. This CDR3 spans 14 amino acids. Trimming pared 2 bases from V and 5 bases from J, leaving 9 bases between. Germline CDR1 and CDR2: MNHEY and SMNVEV (reference sequence). Sequencing was performed with immunoSEQ multiplex PCR; in TCRdb, only in-frame clones are kept and a portion is missing. The top ten hold roughly 10% of the sample, which has 85,000 to 100,000 clones, around 84% seen once. Turning to this clone: Its antigen is not identified.

General study findings and limits: Of the AZD1222 recipients, only 5 or 6 were seropositive at baseline. Repertoires were sampled only after the peak T cell response.

This TCR derives from an adult in good health. V is TRBV27 and J is TRBJ2-2; D remains ambiguous. The sequences come from peripheral blood, collected on day 0 of AZD1222 vaccination. The CDR3 DNA follows: TGTGCCAGCAGTTTACAGGTCCCGACCGGGGAGCTGTTTTTT. This codes for CASSLQVPTGELFF.